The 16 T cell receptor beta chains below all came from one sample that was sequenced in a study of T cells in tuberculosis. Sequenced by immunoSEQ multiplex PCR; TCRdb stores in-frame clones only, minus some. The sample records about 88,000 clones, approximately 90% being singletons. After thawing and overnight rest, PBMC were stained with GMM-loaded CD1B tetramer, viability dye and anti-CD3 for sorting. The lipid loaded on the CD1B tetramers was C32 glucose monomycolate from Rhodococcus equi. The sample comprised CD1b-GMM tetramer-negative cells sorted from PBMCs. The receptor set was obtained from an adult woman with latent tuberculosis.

The DNA for the CDR3 is TGCGCCAGCAGCCCCGGGACTAGCGGGACCTACGAGCAGTACGTC. Its protein is CASSPGTSGTYEQYV. The rearrangement links TRBV5-1 to TRBJ2-7; 13 bases line up with TRBD2. The CDR3 is made up of 15 amino acids. J was trimmed by 2 bases and V by 4 bases; bases with no gene match: 3. Germline assignment: CDR1 SGHRS and CDR2 YFSETQ.

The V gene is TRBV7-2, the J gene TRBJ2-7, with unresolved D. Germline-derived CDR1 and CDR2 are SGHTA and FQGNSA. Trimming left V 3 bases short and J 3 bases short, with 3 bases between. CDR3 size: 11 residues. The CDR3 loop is CASSLSYEQYF. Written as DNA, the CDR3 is TGTGCCAGCAGCTTGAGCTACGAGCAGTACTTC.

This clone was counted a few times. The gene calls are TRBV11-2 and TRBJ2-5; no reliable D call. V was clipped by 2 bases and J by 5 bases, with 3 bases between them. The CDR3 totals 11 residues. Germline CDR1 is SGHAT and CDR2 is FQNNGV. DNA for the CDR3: TGTGCCAGCAGCTTACTCGAGACCCAGTACTTC. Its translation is CASSLLETQYF.

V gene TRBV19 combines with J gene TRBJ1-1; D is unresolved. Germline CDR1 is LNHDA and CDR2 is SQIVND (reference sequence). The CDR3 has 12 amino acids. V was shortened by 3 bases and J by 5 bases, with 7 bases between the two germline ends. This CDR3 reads CASSMRETEAFF. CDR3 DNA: TGTGCCAGTAGTATGAGGGAGACTGAAGCTTTCTTT.

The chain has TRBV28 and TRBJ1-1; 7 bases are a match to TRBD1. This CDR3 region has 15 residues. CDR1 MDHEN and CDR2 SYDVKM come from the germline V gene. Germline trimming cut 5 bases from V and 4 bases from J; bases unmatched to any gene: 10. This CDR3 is CASSELDRRGTEAFF. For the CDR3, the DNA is TGTGCCAGCAGTGAACTGGACAGGCGGGGCACTGAAGCTTTCTTT.

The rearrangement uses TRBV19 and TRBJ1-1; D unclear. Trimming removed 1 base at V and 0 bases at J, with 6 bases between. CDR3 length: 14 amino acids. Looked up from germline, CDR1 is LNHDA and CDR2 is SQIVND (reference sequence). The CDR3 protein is CASSIVGMNTEAFF. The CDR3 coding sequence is TGTGCCAGTAGTATAGTTGGCATGAACACTGAAGCTTTCTTT.

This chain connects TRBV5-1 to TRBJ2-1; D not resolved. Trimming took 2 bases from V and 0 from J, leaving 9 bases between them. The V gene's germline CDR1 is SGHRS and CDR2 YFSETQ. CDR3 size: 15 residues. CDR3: CASSLTTASYNEQFF. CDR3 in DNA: TGCGCCAGCAGCTTAACCACAGCCTCCTACAATGAGCAGTTCTTC.

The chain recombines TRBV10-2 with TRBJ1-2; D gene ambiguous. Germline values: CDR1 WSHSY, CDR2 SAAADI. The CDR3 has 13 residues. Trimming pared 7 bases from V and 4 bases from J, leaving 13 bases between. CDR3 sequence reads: CASTNGPIYGYTF. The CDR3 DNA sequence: TGCGCCAGCACCAATGGGCCCATCTATGGCTACACCTTC.

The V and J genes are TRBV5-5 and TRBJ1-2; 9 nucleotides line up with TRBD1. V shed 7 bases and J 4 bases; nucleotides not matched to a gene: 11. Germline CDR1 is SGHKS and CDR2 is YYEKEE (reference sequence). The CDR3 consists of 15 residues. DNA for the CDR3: TGTGCCAGCTCGGGCACAGGGGGCAGACTCTATGGCTACACCTTC. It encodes CASSGTGGRLYGYTF.

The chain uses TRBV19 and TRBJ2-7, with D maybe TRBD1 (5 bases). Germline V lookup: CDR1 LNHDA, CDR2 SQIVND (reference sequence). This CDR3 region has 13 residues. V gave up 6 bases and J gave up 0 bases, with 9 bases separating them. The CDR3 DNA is TGTGCCAGTAGCCCAGGGTCCTCCTACGAGCAGTACTTC. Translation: CASSPGSSYEQYF.

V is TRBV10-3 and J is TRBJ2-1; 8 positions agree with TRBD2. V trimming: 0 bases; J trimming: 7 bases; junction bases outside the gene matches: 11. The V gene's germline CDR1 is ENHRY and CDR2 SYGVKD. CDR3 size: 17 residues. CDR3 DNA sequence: TGTGCCATCAGTGAGTCTAGAGCCGCGGGGGGAAGTAATGAGCAGTTCTTC. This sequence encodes CAISESRAAGGSNEQFF.

CDR3 sequence: CASSERGTGKDYGYTF. CDR3 in DNA: TGTGCCAGCAGTGAAAGGGGGACCGGGAAAGACTATGGCTACACCTTC. The chain uses TRBV6-1 and TRBJ1-2, with a possible D match to TRBD1 (6 bases). V dropped 2 bases and J dropped 3 bases, with 16 bases sitting between them. The V gene's germline CDR1 is MNHNS and CDR2 SASEGT. This CDR3 region has 16 residues.

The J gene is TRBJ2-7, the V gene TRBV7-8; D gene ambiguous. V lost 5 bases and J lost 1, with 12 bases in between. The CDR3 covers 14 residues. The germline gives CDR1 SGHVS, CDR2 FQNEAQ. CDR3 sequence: CASSLIAPSYEQYV. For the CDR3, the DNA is TGTGCCAGCAGCCTTATAGCCCCGTCCTACGAGCAGTACGTC.

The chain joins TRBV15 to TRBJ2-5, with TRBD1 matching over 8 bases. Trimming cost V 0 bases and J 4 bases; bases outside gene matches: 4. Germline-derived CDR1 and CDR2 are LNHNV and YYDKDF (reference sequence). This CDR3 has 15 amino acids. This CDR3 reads CATSRDPGGAETQYF. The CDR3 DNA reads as TGTGCCACCAGCAGAGATCCAGGGGGCGCAGAGACCCAGTACTTC.

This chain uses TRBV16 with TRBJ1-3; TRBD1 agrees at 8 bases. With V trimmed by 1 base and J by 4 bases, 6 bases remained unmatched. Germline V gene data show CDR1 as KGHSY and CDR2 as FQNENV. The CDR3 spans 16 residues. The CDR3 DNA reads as TGTGCCAGCAGCCAATTCTCCAGGGGGCAAGGAAACACCATATATTTT. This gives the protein CASSQFSRGQGNTIYF.

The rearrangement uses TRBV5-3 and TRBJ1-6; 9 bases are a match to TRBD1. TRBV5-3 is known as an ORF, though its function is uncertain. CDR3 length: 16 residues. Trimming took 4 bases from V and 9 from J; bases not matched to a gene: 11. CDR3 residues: CARSRWTGELSSPLHF. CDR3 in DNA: TGTGCCAGAAGCCGCTGGACAGGGGAGTTGAGTTCACCCCTCCACTTT.